The rows below give T cell receptor beta chains drawn from one sample of a study of blood T cell repertoires in COVID-19. Produced via immunoSEQ multiplex PCR; TCRdb's table is partial and in-frame only. The table lists around 180,000 clones, around 76% of them singletons. The sequenced material came from PBMCs or T cells enriched from blood (not recorded which). Receptors originate from a woman aged 45-60 years with acute COVID-19. Each CDR3 is given with its conserved first and last residue. A D gene is named only where the DNA matches it firmly. Size is omitted from some rows. Given values are once, few, many or a class for expanded clones.

TRBJ1-5,TRBV20-1,-,-,TGCAGTGCTAGTCCGTATCAGCCCCAGCATTTT,CSASPYQPQHF
TRBJ2-2,TRBV6-5,-,-,TGTGCCAGCAGTTATAGGCAGGGTAGCACCGGGGAGCTGTTTTTT,CASSYRQGSTGELFF
TRBJ1-2,TRBV6-5,-,-,TGTGCCAGCAGTTCGCAGTCCAACTATGGCTACACCTTC,CASSSQSNYGYTF
TRBJ2-5,TRBV29-1,-,-,TGCAGCGTTGAAGACCACCCGGACAGCCACGAGACCCAGTACTTC,CSVEDHPDSHETQYF
TRBJ2-1,TRBV19,-,-,TGTGCCAGTAGTATCCGCGGAGTATACAATGAGCAGTTCTTC,CASSIRGVYNEQFF
TRBJ2-2,TRBV5-5,-,TRBD2,TGTGCCAGCAGCCGGCGGGGGGAAGAGATCACCGGGGAGCTGTTTTTT,CASSRRGEEITGELFF
TRBJ1-2,TRBV20-1,once,-,TGCAGTCCTGGGGGAGGGTATGGCTACACCTTC,CSPGGGYGYTF
TRBJ2-1,TRBV28,-,-,TGTGCCAGCAGTTTATCGAGGGCCCTCTCCTACAATGAGCAGTTCTTC,CASSLSRALSYNEQFF
TRBJ1-2,TRBV2,-,-,TGTGCCAGCAGGTACAGTTCCGGCTATGGCTACACCTTC,CASRYSSGYGYTF
TRBJ1-1,TRBV7-9,-,-,TGTGCCACCCTCCCGTCACAGGGGAACACTGAAGCTTTCTTT,CATLPSQGNTEAFF
TRBJ1-3,TRBV7-8,few,TRBD1,TGTGCCAGCAGCCGAGGGACAGTCTCTGGAAACACCATATATTTT,CASSRGTVSGNTIYF
TRBJ1-2,TRBV28,once,-,TGTGCCAGCAGTTCGGGGTCCTATGGCTACACCTTC,CASSSGSYGYTF
TRBJ1-1,TRBV18,-,-,TGTGCCAGCTCACCCCTCGAAGGGGCGAACACTGAAGCTTTCTTT,CASSPLEGANTEAFF
TRBJ1-6,TRBV9,-,-,TGTGCCAGCAGTGTTTCCTATAGCTCCTATAATTCACCCCTCCACTTT,CASSVSYSSYNSPLHF
TRBJ1-4,TRBV30,-,TRBD1,TGTGCTACGGACAGGCCGCCAACTAATGAAAAACTGTTTTTT,CATDRPPTNEKLFF
TRBJ1-5,TRBV11-2,-,TRBD1,TGTGCCAGCAGCCCCCAACAGGGGTGGCCCCAGCATTTT,CASSPQQGWPQHF
TRBJ1-2,TRBV7-9,-,-,TGTGCCAGCAGCTTTGACATCTATGGCTACACCTTC,CASSFDIYGYTF
TRBJ1-4,TRBV4-3,-,-,TGCGCCAGCAGCCATCAACAGGACCGACGTGAAAAACTGTTTTTT,CASSHQQDRREKLFF
TRBJ2-1,TRBV6-5,-,TRBD1,TGTGCCAGCAGCCCGAGCCGGACAGGGCAGTTCTTC,CASSPSRTGQFF
TRBJ2-6,TRBV24-1,-,-,TGTGCCACCAGTGATTCCTGGACAGCAATACTCTCTGGGGCCAACGTCCTGACTTTC,CATSDSWTAILSGANVLTF
TRBJ1-3,TRBV19,-,-,TGTGCCAGTAGTATGGTCGGGGCAGGGGCTTACTCTGGAAACACCATATATTTT,CASSMVGAGAYSGNTIYF
TRBJ1-2,TRBV9,-,-,TGTGCCAGCAGCGTAGGTCACAATGACTATGGCTACACCTTC,CASSVGHNDYGYTF
TRBJ1-6,TRBV30,-,-,TGTGCCTGGACCCTTGGGAGTTATAATTCACCCCTCCACTTT,CAWTLGSYNSPLHF
TRBJ2-3,TRBV5-8,-,-,TGTGCCAGCAGCTTGGGGCTAGTGGGAGATACGCAGTATTTT,CASSLGLVGDTQYF
TRBJ1-2,TRBV11-2,-,-,TGTGCCAGCAGCTTAACCGACAGTACCTATGGCTACACCTTC,CASSLTDSTYGYTF
TRBJ1-2,TRBV6-4,-,TRBD1,TGTGCCAGCAGTGACTTAGGGGGCCCACTCCCTTGGGGCTACACCTTC,CASSDLGGPLPWGYTF
TRBJ1-1,TRBV2,-,-,TGTGCCAGCAGTGAAGCGCTAGGCAGGGCAGCTTTCTTT,CASSEALGRAAFF
TRBJ1-4,TRBV5-1,-,-,TGCGCCAGCAGCGACTTAACCTCTCCAGGGTTGGGTAATGAAAAACTGTTTTTT,CASSDLTSPGLGNEKLFF
TRBJ1-3,TRBV10-1,-,-,TGCGCCAGCAGTGAGTCCGGCAGGGCTGGAAACACCATATATTTT,CASSESGRAGNTIYF
TRBJ2-3,TRBV2,-,TRBD2,TGTGCCAGCAGACCTACTAGCGGGGGTATGTCAGATACGCAGTATTTT,CASRPTSGGMSDTQYF
TRBJ2-2,TRBV30,once,-,TGTGCCTGGAGCAGGGGAGGGGCTGGGACCGGGGAGCTGTTTTTT,CAWSRGGAGTGELFF
TRBJ2-1,TRBV7-3,-,-,TGTGCCAGCAGTTCCCCCCGGGGGGCTGGGGGGCAAAATGAGCAGTTCTTC,CASSSPRGAGGQNEQFF
TRBJ1-2,TRBV28,-,TRBD1,TGTGCCAGCAGTTTGTTAGTTGGGGACAGGGGCAACTATGGCTACACCTTC,CASSLLVGDRGNYGYTF
TRBJ2-5,TRBV11-2,-,TRBD2,TGTGCCAGCAGCTTCGGGCTAGCGGGGGGCGACGGGACCCAGTACTTC,CASSFGLAGGDGTQYF
TRBJ1-2,TRBV2,once,TRBD1,TGTGCCAGCAGTGGGCGACAGGGGGTTGACTATGGCTACACCTTC,CASSGRQGVDYGYTF
TRBJ1-1,TRBV7-2,many,-,TGTGCCAGCAGCTCCACGGGACATCCAGGCACTGAAGCTTTCTTT,CASSSTGHPGTEAFF
TRBJ2-2,TRBV6-4,few,-,TGTGCCAGCAAAAGCGAGTCCGGGGAGCTGTTTTTT,CASKSESGELFF
TRBJ1-5,TRBV7-8,-,-,TGTGCCAGCAGCTCGAGGAAGGGCCTGAGGGATCAGCCCCAGCATTTT,CASSSRKGLRDQPQHF
TRBJ1-6,TRBV3-1/TRBV3-2,few,-,TGTGCCAGCAGCCAAAGGGAGGGCTCCTATAATTCACCCCTCCACTTT,CASSQREGSYNSPLHF
TRBJ2-3,TRBV7-2,-,TRBD2,TGTGCCAGCAGCCCCTTCAGCGGGGTCGGAGATACGCAGTATTTT,CASSPFSGVGDTQYF